This T cell receptor beta chain was observed in a study of CD8 T cells in ankylosing spondylitis. The germline V gene has CDR1 MNHEY and CDR2 SVGAGI. The CDR3 covers 16 residues. V shed 3 bases and J shed 0 bases, with 11 bases lying between them. MiXCR was run by TCRdb on the 5' RACE reads, yielding one entry per CDR3 protein. This sample yields about 18,000 distinct CDR3 sequences, of which 8% to 10% are seen a single time; roughly 30% belongs to the top ten. This chain connects TRBV6-5 to TRBJ2-2, with D possibly called TRBD1 or TRBD2 (5 bases each). The source material was blood. This TCR came from a male donor with ankylosing spondylitis or in good health (not recorded which). CDR3 region: CASSYSGATNTGELFF. The CDR3 DNA reads TGTGCCAGCAGTTATTCCGGGGCAACGAACACCGGGGAGCTGTTTTTT.